One and the same sample provided the 16 T cell receptor beta chains below, sequenced in a study of regulatory T cells in long-lasting Graves disease. Time point here: persistent/refractory GD, antithyroid drugs over 5 years with positive TRAb. With RNA extracted from PBMCs as input, the TCR library was made. In building TCR beta libraries, iRepertoire HTBI primers were used together with Arm-PCR of CDR3 regions. TCRdb reprocessed the multiplex PCR reads via MiXCR and lists one record per CDR3 protein. This table holds about 660,000 distinct CDR3 sequences, 25% to 35% found once. The material was peripheral blood mononuclear cells (PBMCs), obtained when the disease was refractory, from a patient treated with antithyroid drugs. The receptors originated from a female donor with Graves disease.

This clonotype was seen a few times. The chain links TRBV9 to TRBJ1-2; 9 nucleotides align to TRBD1. The V and J ends lost 4 bases and 2 bases, in that order; junction bases with no gene match: 6. From germline, CDR1 is SGDLS and CDR2 YYNGEE. This CDR3 has 15 residues. The CDR3 DNA follows: TGTGCCAGCAGCACCAACAGGGGGCCAAACTATGGCTACACCTTC. It is translated as CASSTNRGPNYGYTF.

The J gene is TRBJ2-2, the V gene TRBV6-1, with TRBD2 matching 8 bases. V was pared by 6 bases and J by 6 bases, with 15 bases of the junction left unmatched. Germline lookup yields CDR1 MNHNS and CDR2 SASEGT. The CDR3 consists of 17 residues. Here the CDR3 reads CASSLGAGGGRPGELFF. The CDR3 nucleotides are TGTGCCAGCAGCCTAGGGGCGGGAGGTGGACGACCCGGGGAGCTGTTTTTT.

J is TRBJ2-2 and V is TRBV2; D is unresolved. With 6 bases removed from V and 6 bases from J, the gap between germline ends came to 8 bases. Per germline, CDR1 SNHLY and CDR2 FYNNEI. This CDR3 is built from 12 residues. DNA of the CDR3: TGTGCCAGCAGGAAGGTATCCGGGGAGCTGTTTTTT. Protein: CASRKVSGELFF. Full variable domain (remainder filled in from reference TRBV2 and TRBJ2-2): EPEVTQTPSHQVTQMGQEVILRCVPISNHLYFYWYRQILGQKVEFLVSFYNNEISEKSEIFDDQFSVERPDGSNFTLKIRSTKLEDSAMYFCASRKVSGELFFGEGSRLTVL.

Comment on this clonotype: A much larger clone lies a single base off, so this may be a read error. This sequence joins TRBV30 and TRBJ2-4; tentative D call: TRBD1 (6 bases). Germline V lookup: CDR1 GTSNPN, CDR2 SVGIG (reference sequence). V was clipped by 2 bases and J by 6 bases, with 11 bases between them. This CDR3 has 13 amino acids. CDR3 protein: CAWSRDTRNIQYF. Written as DNA, the CDR3 is TGTGCCTGGAGTAGGGACACCAGAAACATTCAGTACTTC.

This clonotype appeared a few times. The genes are TRBV5-4 and TRBJ2-5; D is possibly TRBD1 or TRBD2 (5 bases each). The CDR3 extends over 14 amino acids. The V gene lost 3 bases and the J gene lost 5 bases, with 14 bases spanning the gap. Germline V gives CDR1 SGHNT, CDR2 YYREEE (reference sequence). CDR3 residues: CASSSEAGSETQYF. CDR3 sequence (DNA): TGTGCCAGCAGCTCGGAGGCAGGGTCCGAGACCCAGTACTTC.

In regard to this clonotype: A much bigger clone sits one base away, suggesting this may be a read error. The rearrangement uses TRBV12-3 or TRBV12-4 and TRBJ2-7; a possible D gene is TRBD1 (6 bases). The CDR3 has 14 residues. CDR3 nucleotide sequence: TGTGGCAGCAGTGATGACAGGCATCTATACGAGCAGTACTTC. Residues: CGSSDDRHLYEQYF.

The chain has TRBV20-1 and TRBJ2-5; 13 positions match TRBD2. The CDR3 runs 15 residues. In germline, CDR1 is DFQATT, CDR2 SNEGSKA (reference sequence). V lost 2 bases, J lost 5 bases, and 5 bases stayed unmatched. DNA for the CDR3: TGCAGTGCTAGAAAACTAGCGGGAGGGGGTGAGACCCAGTACTTC. It yields the protein CSARKLAGGGETQYF.

The rearrangement joins TRBV2 to TRBJ2-5; D might be TRBD1 (5 bases). The CDR3 contains 14 residues. Trimming removed 4 bases at V and 3 bases at J, with 12 bases between. Germline V gene data show CDR1 as SNHLY and CDR2 as FYNNEI. The CDR3 sequence is CASSVFQGEETQYF. DNA of the CDR3: TGTGCCAGCAGTGTGTTCCAGGGCGAAGAGACCCAGTACTTC.

Many counts were recorded for this clonotype. J is TRBJ1-2 and V is TRBV7-8, with TRBD1 identical over 10 bases. Per the germline V gene, CDR1 is SGHVS and CDR2 is FQNEAQ. This CDR3 contains 15 residues. V was pared by 3 bases and J by 4 bases, with 5 bases of the junction left unmatched. The CDR3 here is CASSLTGGVGYGYTF. The CDR3, as DNA: TGTGCCAGCAGCTTGACAGGGGGCGTTGGCTATGGCTACACCTTC.

The V call is TRBV19, the J call TRBJ1-4; D is unresolved. CDR1 and CDR2 (germline): LNHDA, SQIVND (reference sequence). The V end was cut by 5 bases, the J end by 3 bases, with 16 bases between. This CDR3 contains 16 residues. For the CDR3, the DNA is TGTGCCAGTAGTCCCGACTCCGGGAGACCTAATGAAAAACTGTTTTTT. Translated, it gives CASSPDSGRPNEKLFF.

There are many counts of this clonotype. The chain joins TRBV28 to TRBJ2-5; D perhaps matches TRBD1 (6 bases). There are 12 residues in the CDR3. V shed 5 bases and J shed 5 bases, with 9 bases lying between them. CDR1 MDHEN and CDR2 SYDVKM come from the germline V gene. The CDR3 DNA follows: TGTGCCAGCAGTACAGGGTTCGAGACCCAGTACTTC. This gives the protein CASSTGFETQYF.

The chain links TRBV7-3 to TRBJ1-1; D remains ambiguous. Trimming removed 2 bases at V and 7 bases at J, with 11 bases between. Germline loops: CDR1 SGHTA, CDR2 FQGTGA. The CDR3 sequence is 13 residues long. The CDR3 DNA follows: TGTGCCAGCAGCTTAGGACGGTCCTTTGAAGCTTTCTTT. It yields the protein CASSLGRSFEAFF.

About this clonotype: Sequence at one end of the junction differs from germline and may be a read error. This chain connects TRBV5-5 to TRBJ2-7; no firm D call. The CDR3 is 13 amino acids. In germline, CDR1 is SGHKS, CDR2 YYEKEE (reference sequence). CDR3 nucleotides: TGTACCAGCAGCTTCGGTCCGCCCTACGAGCAGTACTTC. Translated: CTSSFGPPYEQYF.

The chain is built from TRBV5-1 and TRBJ2-7; a weak D match, TRBD1 (5 bases). CDR3 size: 15 residues. Per germline, CDR1 SGHRS and CDR2 YFSETQ. V lost 0 bases, J lost 3 bases, and 13 bases lay in between. The CDR3 bases are TGCGCCAGCAGCTTGGCCGATCAGGGTATCTACGAGCAGTACTTC. Residues: CASSLADQGIYEQYF.

This clonotype was recorded at least ten times. The V gene is TRBV7-2, the J gene TRBJ1-4; TRBD1 aligns across 9 bases. This CDR3 is 15 amino acids long. V was pared by 1 base and J by 6 bases, with 3 bases of the junction left unmatched. The germline gives CDR1 SGHTA, CDR2 FQGNSA. CDR3 nucleotide sequence: TGTGCCAGCAGCTTAGGGGACAGGGAGGATGAAAAACTGTTTTTT. Its protein product is CASSLGDREDEKLFF. Together with reference TRBV7-2 and TRBJ1-4, the CDR3 gives the full variable domain: GAGVSQSPSNKVTEKGKDVELRCDPISGHTALYWYRQSLGQGLEFLIYFQGNSAPDKSGLPSDRFSAERTGGSVSTLTIQRTQQEDSAVYLCASSLGDREDEKLFFGSGTQLSVL.

This clonotype was seen a few times. The CDR3: CASSESIDTGNTIYF. CDR3 sequence (DNA): TGCGCCAGCAGTGAGTCGATTGACACTGGAAACACCATATATTTT. This chain uses TRBV10-1 with TRBJ1-3, with no clear D. The V end lost 0 bases, the J end lost 2 bases, and 8 bases lay between the germline ends. This CDR3 is 15 amino acids long. The V gene's germline CDR1 is WNHNN and CDR2 SYGVQD (reference sequence).